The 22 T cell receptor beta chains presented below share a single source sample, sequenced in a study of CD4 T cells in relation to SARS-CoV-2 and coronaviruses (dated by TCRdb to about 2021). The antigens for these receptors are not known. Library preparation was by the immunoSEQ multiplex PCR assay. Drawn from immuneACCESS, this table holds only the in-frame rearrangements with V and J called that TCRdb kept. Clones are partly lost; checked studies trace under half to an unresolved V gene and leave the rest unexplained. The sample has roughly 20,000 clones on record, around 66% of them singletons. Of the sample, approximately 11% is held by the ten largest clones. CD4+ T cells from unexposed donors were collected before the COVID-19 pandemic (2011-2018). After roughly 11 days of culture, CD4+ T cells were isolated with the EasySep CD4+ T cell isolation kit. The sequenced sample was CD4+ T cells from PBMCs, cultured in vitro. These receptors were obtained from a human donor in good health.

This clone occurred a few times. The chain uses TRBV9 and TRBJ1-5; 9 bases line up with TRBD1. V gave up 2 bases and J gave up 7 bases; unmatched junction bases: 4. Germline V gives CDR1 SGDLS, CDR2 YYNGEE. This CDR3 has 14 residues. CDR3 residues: CASSVGQGSQPQHF. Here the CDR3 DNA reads TGTGCCAGCAGCGTTGGACAGGGGAGCCAGCCCCAGCATTTT.

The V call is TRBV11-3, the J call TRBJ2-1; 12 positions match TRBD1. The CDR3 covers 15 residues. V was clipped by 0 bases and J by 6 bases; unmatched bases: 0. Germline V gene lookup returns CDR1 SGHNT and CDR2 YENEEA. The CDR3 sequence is CASSLEGQGANEQFF. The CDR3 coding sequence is TGTGCCAGCAGCTTAGAGGGACAGGGGGCCAATGAGCAGTTCTTC.

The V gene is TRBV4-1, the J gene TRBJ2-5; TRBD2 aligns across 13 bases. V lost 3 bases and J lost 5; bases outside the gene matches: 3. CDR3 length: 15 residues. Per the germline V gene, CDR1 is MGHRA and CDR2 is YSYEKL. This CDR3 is CASSQGGLAGETQYF. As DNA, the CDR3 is TGCGCCAGCAGCCAGGGGGGACTAGCGGGGGAGACCCAGTACTTC.

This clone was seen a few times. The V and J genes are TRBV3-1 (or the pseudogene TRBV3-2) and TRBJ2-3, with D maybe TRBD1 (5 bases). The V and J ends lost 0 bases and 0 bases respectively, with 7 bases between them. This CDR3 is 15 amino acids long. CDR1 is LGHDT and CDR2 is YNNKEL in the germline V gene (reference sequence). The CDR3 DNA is TGTGCCAGCAGCCAAGATAGGGGTAGCACAGATACGCAGTATTTT. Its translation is CASSQDRGSTDTQYF.

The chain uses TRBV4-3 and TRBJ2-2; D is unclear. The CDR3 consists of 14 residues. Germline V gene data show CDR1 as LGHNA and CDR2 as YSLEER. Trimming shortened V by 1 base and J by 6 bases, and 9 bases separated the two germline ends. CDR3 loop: CASSQALIAGELFF. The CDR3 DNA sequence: TGCGCCAGCAGCCAAGCTCTGATTGCCGGGGAGCTGTTTTTT.

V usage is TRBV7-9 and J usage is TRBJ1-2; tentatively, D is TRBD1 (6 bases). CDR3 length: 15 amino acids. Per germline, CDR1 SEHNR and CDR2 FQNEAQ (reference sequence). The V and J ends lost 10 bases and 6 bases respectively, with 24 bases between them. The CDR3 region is CATTAYRGAGNGYTF. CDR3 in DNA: TGTGCCACCACAGCTTACCGGGGGGCAGGGAATGGCTACACCTTC.

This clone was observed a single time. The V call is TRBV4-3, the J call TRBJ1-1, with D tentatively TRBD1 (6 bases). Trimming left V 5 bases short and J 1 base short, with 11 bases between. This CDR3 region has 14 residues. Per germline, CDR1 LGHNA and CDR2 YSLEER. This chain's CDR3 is CASSVQQGNTEAFF. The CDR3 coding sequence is TGCGCCAGCAGCGTCCAACAGGGGAACACTGAAGCTTTCTTT.

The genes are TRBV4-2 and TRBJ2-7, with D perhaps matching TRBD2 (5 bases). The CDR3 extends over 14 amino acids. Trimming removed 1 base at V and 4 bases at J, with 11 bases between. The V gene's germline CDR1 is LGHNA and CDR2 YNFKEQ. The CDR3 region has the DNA TGTGCCAGCAGCCAAGCCGACTATGGGTACGAGCAGTACTTC. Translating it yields CASSQADYGYEQYF.

The CDR3 DNA follows: TGTGCCAGCAGTCCGGGACAGAGGAGGGAGACCCAGTACTTC. It specifies CASSPGQRRETQYF. V usage is TRBV7-2 and J usage is TRBJ2-5, with TRBD1 matching over 7 bases. The CDR3 spans 14 residues. V shed 6 bases and J 5 bases; nucleotides not matched to a gene: 9. Germline loops: CDR1 SGHTA, CDR2 FQGNSA.

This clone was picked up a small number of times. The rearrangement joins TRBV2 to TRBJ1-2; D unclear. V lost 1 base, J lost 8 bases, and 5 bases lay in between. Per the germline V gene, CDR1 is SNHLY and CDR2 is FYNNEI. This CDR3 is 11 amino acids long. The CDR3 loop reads CASSEDGGYTF. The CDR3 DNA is TGTGCCAGCAGTGAAGACGGCGGCTACACCTTC.

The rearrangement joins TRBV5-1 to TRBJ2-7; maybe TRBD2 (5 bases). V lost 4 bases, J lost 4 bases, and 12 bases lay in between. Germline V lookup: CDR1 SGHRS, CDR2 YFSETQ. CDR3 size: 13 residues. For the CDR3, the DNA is TGCGCCAGCAGCCCGGGAAGGCTATACGAGCAGTACTTC. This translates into CASSPGRLYEQYF. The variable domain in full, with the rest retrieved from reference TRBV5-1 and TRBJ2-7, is KAGVTQTPRYLIKTRGQQVTLSCSPISGHRSVSWYQQTPGQGLQFLFEYFSETQRNKGNFPGRFSGRQFSNSRSEMNVSTLELGDSALYLCASSPGRLYEQYFGPGTRLTVT.

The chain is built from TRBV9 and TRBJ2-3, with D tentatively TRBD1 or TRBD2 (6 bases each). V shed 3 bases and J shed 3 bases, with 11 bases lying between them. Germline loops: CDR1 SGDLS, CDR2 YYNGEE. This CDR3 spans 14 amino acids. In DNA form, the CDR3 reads TGTGCCAGCAGCGGTGGGGGGCGAACAGATACGCAGTATTTT. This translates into CASSGGGRTDTQYF.

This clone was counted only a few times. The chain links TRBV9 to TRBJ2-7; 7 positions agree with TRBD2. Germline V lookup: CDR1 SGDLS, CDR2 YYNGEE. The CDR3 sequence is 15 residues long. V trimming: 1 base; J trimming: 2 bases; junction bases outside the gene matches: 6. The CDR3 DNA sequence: TGTGCCAGCAGCGTACAAGCGGGGACCACCTACGAGCAGTACTTC. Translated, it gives CASSVQAGTTYEQYF.

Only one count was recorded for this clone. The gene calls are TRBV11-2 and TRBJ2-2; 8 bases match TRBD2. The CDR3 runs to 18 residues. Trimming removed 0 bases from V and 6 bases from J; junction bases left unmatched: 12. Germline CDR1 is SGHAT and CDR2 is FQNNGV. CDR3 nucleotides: TGTGCCAGCAGCTTAGACTCTATCCCAAGCGGGAGCTCCGGGGAGCTGTTTTTT. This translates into CASSLDSIPSGSSGELFF.

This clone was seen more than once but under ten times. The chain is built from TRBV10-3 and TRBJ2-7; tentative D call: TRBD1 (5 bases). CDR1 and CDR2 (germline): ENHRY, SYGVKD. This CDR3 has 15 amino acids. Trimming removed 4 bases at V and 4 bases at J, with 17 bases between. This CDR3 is CAISGGPTVGYEQYF. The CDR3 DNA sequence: TGTGCCATCAGTGGGGGCCCAACGGTGGGGTACGAGCAGTACTTC.

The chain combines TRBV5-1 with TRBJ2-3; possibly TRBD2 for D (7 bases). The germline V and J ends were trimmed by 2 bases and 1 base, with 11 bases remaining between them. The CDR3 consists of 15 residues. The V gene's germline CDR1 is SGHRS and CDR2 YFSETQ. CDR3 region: CASSFRGAGTDTQYF. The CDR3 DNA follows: TGCGCCAGCAGCTTTCGGGGGGCAGGCACAGATACGCAGTATTTT.

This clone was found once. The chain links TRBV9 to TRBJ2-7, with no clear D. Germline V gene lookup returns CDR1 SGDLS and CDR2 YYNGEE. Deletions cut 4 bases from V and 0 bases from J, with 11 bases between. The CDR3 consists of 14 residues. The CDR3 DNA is TGTGCCAGCAGCCCCCGGACGAGCTCCTACGAGCAGTACTTC. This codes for CASSPRTSSYEQYF.

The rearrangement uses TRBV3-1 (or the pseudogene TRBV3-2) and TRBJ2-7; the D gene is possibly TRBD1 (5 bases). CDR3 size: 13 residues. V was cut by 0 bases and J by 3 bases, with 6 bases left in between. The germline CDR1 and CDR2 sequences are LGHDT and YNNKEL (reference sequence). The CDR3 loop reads CASSQEGLYEQYF. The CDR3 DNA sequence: TGTGCCAGCAGCCAAGAGGGGCTCTACGAGCAGTACTTC.

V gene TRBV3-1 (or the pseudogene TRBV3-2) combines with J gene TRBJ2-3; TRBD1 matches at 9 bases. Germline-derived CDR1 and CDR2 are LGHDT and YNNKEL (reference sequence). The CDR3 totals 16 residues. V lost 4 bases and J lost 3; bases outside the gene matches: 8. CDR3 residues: CASSRMTTGGTDTQYF. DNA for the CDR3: TGTGCCAGCAGCCGAATGACGACAGGGGGGACAGATACGCAGTATTTT.

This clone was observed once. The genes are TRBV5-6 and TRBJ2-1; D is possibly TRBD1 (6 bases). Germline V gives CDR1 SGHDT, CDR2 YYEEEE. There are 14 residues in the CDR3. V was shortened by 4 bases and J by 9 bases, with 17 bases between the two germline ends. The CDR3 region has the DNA TGTGCCAGCAGCCCCGGTAGGGGGTGGACTGAGCAGTTCTTC. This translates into CASSPGRGWTEQFF.

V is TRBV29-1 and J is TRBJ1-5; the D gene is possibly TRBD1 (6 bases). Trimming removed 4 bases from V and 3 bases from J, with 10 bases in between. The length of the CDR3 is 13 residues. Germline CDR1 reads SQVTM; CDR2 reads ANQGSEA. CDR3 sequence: CSVGSGVNQPQHF. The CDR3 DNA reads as TGCAGCGTTGGTTCAGGGGTCAATCAGCCCCAGCATTTT.

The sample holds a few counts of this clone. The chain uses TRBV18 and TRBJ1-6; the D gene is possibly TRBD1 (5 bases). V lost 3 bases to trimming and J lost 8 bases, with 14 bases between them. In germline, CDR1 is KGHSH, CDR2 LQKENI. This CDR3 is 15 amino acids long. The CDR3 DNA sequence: TGTGCCAGCTCACCCCGGGAAGGGACCCATTCACCCCTCCACTTT. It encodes CASSPREGTHSPLHF. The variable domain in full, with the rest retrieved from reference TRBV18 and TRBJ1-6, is NAGVMQNPRHLVRRRGQEARLRCSPMKGHSHVYWYRQLPEEGLKFMVYLQKENIIDESGMPKERFSAEFPKEGPSILRIQQVVRGDSAAYFCASSPREGTHSPLHFGNGTRLTVT.